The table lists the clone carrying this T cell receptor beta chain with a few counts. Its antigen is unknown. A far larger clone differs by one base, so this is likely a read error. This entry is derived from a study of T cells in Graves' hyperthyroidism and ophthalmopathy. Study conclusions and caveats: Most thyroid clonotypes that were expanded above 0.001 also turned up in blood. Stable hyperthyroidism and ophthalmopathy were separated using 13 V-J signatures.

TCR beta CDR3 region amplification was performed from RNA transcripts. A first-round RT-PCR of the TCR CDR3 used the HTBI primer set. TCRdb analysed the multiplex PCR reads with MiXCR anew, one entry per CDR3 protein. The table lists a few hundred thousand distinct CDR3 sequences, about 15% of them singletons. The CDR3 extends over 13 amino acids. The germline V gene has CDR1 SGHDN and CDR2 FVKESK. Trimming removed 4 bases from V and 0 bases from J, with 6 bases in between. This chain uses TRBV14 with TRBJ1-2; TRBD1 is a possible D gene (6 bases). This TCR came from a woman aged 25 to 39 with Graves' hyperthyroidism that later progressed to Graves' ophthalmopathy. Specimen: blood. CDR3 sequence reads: CASSRTANYGYTF. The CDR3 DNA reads TGTGCCAGCAGCCGGACAGCTAACTATGGCTACACCTTC.